The next 7 T cell receptor beta chains were all read from a single sample in a study of cytomegalovirus exposure and HLA in healthy donors. The PCR was carried out with 60 Vbeta primers and 13 Jbeta primers. Some clones are missing from TCRdb's copy, which holds only in-frame ones; the method was immunoSEQ multiplex PCR. The table has some 130,000 clones, around nine tenths seen once. The source material was PBMCs. These receptors were taken from a woman aged 25 to 39 in good health and CMV-seronegative.

V is TRBV4-3 and J is TRBJ1-4; 8 bases align to TRBD1. Per the germline V gene, CDR1 is LGHNA and CDR2 is YSLEER. CDR3 length: 15 residues. The trim removed 5 bases at V and 5 bases at J, leaving 7 bases unmatched. CDR3 in amino acids: CASSADRGGNEKLFF. The CDR3 DNA reads TGCGCCAGCAGCGCTGACAGGGGAGGAAATGAAAAACTGTTTTTT.

The CDR3 coding sequence is TGTGCCAGCAGGACGTTAGACAGGGGAGTTGCAACTAATGAAAAACTGTTTTTT. This sequence encodes CASRTLDRGVATNEKLFF. V gene TRBV2 combines with J gene TRBJ1-4, with 8 bases aligning to TRBD1. Germline trimming cut 6 bases from V and 0 bases from J; bases unmatched to any gene: 12. The germline CDR1 and CDR2 sequences are SNHLY and FYNNEI. The CDR3 has 18 residues. The full variable domain, in which reference TRBV2 and TRBJ1-4 provide the parts outside the CDR3, is EPEVTQTPSHQVTQMGQEVILRCVPISNHLYFYWYRQILGQKVEFLVSFYNNEISEKSEIFDDQFSVERPDGSNFTLKIRSTKLEDSAMYFCASRTLDRGVATNEKLFFGSGTQLSVL.

The chain combines TRBV7-3 with TRBJ2-1; D not certain. Trimming left V 5 bases short and J 5 bases short, with 10 bases between. This CDR3 region has 13 residues. Germline V CDR1 and CDR2: SGHTA, FQGTGA. In DNA, the CDR3 is TGTGCCAGCAGCCCGTCTAGAGACAATGAGCAGTTCTTC. As protein: CASSPSRDNEQFF. Full variable domain (rest looked up from reference TRBV7-3 and TRBJ2-1): GAGVSQTPSNKVTEKGKYVELRCDPISGHTALYWYRQSLGQGPEFLIYFQGTGAADDSGLPNDRFFAVRPEGSVSTLKIQRTERGDSAVYLCASSPSRDNEQFFGPGTRLTVL.

V is TRBV28 and J is TRBJ2-7; 9 bases line up with TRBD1. The germline V gene encodes CDR1 MDHEN and CDR2 SYDVKM. V lost 5 bases to trimming and J lost 3 bases; unmatched junction nucleotides: 8. CDR3 length equals 15 residues. CDR3 nucleotide sequence: TGTGCCAGCAGTCCCGGGGACAGGGTCCGCTACGAGCAGTACTTC. Protein: CASSPGDRVRYEQYF.

V gene TRBV7-7 combines with J gene TRBJ2-1; D is undetermined. V was pared by 5 bases and J by 5 bases, with 13 bases between. Germline V gene lookup returns CDR1 SSHAT and CDR2 FNYEAQ (reference sequence). The CDR3 runs 14 residues. The CDR3 coding sequence is TGTGCCAGCAGCCCATTAGTGTACCACAATGAGCAGTTCTTC. Translated: CASSPLVYHNEQFF.

V is TRBV30 and J is TRBJ2-2; D is possibly TRBD1 (5 bases). Looked up from germline, CDR1 is GTSNPN and CDR2 is SVGIG (reference sequence). V lost 4 bases and J lost 5, with 5 bases in between. The CDR3 is 11 residues long. The DNA of the CDR3 is TGTGCCTGGAAGGGGACCGGGGAGCTGTTTTTT. It translates to CAWKGTGELFF.

V is TRBV7-9 and J is TRBJ2-7; the D gene is possibly TRBD1 (5 bases). Trimming cost V 5 bases and J 3 bases, with 11 bases left between them. The germline CDR1 and CDR2 sequences are SEHNR and FQNEAQ (reference sequence). There are 13 residues in the CDR3. Here the CDR3 reads CASSGRTIYEQYF. The DNA of the CDR3 is TGTGCCAGCAGCGGAAGGACAATCTACGAGCAGTACTTC.